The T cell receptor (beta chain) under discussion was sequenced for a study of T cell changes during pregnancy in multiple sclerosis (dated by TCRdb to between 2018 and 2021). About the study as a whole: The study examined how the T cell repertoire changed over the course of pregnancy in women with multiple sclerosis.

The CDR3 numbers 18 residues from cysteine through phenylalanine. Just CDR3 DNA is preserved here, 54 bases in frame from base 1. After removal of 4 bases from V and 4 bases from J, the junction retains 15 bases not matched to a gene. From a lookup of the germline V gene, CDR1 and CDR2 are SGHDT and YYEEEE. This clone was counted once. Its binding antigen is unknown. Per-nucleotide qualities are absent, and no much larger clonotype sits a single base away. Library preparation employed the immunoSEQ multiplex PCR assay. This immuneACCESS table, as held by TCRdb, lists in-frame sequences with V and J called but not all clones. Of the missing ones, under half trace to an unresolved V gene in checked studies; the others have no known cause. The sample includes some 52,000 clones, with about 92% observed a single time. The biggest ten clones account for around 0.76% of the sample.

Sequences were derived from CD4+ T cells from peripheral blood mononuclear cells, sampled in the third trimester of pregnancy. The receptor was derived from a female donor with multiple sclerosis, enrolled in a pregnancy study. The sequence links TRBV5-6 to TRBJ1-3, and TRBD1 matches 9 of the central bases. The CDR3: CASSLVPGQGAFGNTIYF. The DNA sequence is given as TGTGCCAGCAGCCTCGTCCCGGGACAGGGAGCCTTCGGAAACACCATATATTTT.